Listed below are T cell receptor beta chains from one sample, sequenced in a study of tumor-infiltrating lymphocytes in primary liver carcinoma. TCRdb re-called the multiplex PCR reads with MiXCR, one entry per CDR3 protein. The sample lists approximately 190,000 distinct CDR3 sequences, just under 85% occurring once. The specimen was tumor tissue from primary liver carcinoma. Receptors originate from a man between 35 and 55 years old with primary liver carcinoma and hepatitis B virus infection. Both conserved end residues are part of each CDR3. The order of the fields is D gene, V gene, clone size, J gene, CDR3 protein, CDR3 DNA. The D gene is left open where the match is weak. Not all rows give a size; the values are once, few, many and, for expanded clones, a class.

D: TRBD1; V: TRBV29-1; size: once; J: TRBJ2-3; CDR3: CSLYGTGASDTQCF; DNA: TGCAGCCTTTACGGGACAGGGGCGTCAGATACGCAGTGTTTT
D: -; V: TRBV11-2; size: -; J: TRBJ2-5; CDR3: CASTCWTGPAETHYF; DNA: TGTGCCAGCACTTGTTGGACTGGTCCCGCGGAGACCCACTACTTC
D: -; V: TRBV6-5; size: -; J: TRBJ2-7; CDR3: CASSPGLELNEQYF; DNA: TGTGCCAGCAGTCCGGGATTAGAATTGAACGAGCAGTACTTC
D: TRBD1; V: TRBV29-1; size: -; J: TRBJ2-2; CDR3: CSDGTGPNTGELFF; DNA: TGCAGCGATGGGACAGGGCCTAACACCGGGGAGCTGTTTTTT
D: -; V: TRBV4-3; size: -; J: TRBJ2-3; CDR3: CASRHRGPPHTDTQYF; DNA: TGTGCCAGCAGACACCGGGGGCCCCCCCACACAGATACGCAGTATTTT
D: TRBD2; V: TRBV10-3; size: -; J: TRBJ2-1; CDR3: CAIRVGTSGTNEQFF; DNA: TGTGCCATCAGAGTCGGTACTAGCGGGACCAATGAGCAGTTCTTC
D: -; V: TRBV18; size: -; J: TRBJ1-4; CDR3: CASSPPSPNEKLFF; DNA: TGTGCCAGCTCACCGCCATCCCCTAATGAAAAACTGTTTTTT
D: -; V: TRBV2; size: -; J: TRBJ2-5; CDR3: CASSVLQETQYF; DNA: TGTGCCAGCAGTGTCCTACAAGAGACCCAGTACTTC
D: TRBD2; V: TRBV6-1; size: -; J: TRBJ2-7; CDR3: CASSLGTSGHEHYF; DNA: TGTGCCAGCAGCCTCGGGACTAGCGGCCACGAGCACTACTTC
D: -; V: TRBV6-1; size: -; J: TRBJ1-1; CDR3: CASRRRSMNTEASF; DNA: TGTGCCAGCAGGAGACGGTCTATGAACACTGAAGCTTCCTTT
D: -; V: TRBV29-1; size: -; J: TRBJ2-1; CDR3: CCVRLGGYNEQFF; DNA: TGTTGTGTGCGACTAGGGGGGTACAATGAGCAGTTCTTC
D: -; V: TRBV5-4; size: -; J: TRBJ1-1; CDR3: CASNFPGVNTKAFF; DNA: TGTGCCAGCAACTTTCCCGGGGTGAACACGAAAGCTTTCTTT
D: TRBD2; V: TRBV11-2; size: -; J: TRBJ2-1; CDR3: CASCLDRGGGFYNEQSF; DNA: TGTGCCAGCTGCTTAGATAGGGGCGGGGGGTTCTACAATGAGCAGTCCTTC
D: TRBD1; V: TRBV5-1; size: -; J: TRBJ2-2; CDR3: CASSPTGAITGELFF; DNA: TGCGCCAGCAGCCCGACAGGGGCGATCACCGGGGAGCTGTTTTTT
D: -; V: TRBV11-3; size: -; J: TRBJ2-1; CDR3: CASSLCVSYDEQFF; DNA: TGTGCCAGCAGTTTATGCGTCTCGTACGATGAGCAGTTCTTC
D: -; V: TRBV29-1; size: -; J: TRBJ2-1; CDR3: CNVAETSSVNDQFF; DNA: TGCAACGTTGCGGAGACCTCGAGTGTCAATGACCAGTTCTTC
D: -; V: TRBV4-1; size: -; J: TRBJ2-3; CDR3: CAGSQDYQGGPHF; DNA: TGCGCCGGCAGTCAAGATTACCAGGGGGGACCCCATTTT
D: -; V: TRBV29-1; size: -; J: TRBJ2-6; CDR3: CSVVFGANVMSF; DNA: TGCAGCGTTGTTTTTGGGGCCAACGTCATGAGTTTC
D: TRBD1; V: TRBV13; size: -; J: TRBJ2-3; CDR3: CASSPVTGGTDTHCF; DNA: TGTGCCAGCAGCCCTGTGACAGGGGGCACGGATACGCACTGTTTT
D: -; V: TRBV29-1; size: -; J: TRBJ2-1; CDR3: CSVAPTVNEHLF; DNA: TGCAGCGTGGCACCGACAGTCAATGAGCACTTGTTC
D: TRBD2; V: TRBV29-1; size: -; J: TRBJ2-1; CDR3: CSIEVGGRASGEQFF; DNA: TGCAGCATTGAGGTGGGCGGGAGGGCCAGCGGTGAGCAATTCTTC
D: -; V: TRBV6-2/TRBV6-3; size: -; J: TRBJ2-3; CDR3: CASSYNWRETDTQYF; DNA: TGTGCCAGCAGTTATAACTGGAGGGAAACAGATACGCAGTATTTT
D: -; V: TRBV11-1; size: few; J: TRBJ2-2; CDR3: CASSLWANTVKLFF; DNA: TGTGCCAGCAGCTTATGGGCAAACACCGTGAAGCTGTTTTTT
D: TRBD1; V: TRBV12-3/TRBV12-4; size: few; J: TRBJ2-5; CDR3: CASSHEVPGGRETQYF; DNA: TGTGCCAGCAGCCATGAGGTTCCAGGGGGCAGAGAGACTCAGTACTTC
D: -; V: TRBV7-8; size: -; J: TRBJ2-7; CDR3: CASSPRGIRYEQYF; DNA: TGTGCCAGCAGCCCGAGGGGCATCCGCTACGAGCAATACTTC
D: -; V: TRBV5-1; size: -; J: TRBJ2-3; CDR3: CASRRDRLTDTQYF; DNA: TGTGCCAGCAGACGGGACCGACTGACAGATACGCAGTATTTT
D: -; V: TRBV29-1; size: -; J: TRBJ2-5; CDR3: CSVEDVGRGETQYF; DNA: TGCAGCGTTGAAGATGTCGGACGAGGGGAGACCCAGTACTTT